The clone carrying this T cell receptor beta chain was recorded only once. Antigen: not known. The sample belongs to a study of T cell repertoires in cytomegalovirus infection. The wider study: In the study, CMV epitopes included recently identified HLA-C-restricted and well-studied HLA-B-restricted ones. Based on public TCR beta signatures, there were indications of CMV infection and of a matching HLA type.

General observations from the study: The ex vivo response was dominated by HLA-C-restricted CMV-specific TCR beta clonotypes. Identification of carriers of CMV plus the relevant HLA was performed using cumulative public TCR beta family frequency.

The CDR3 covers 16 residues. Trimming removed 6 bases from V and 3 bases from J, with 20 bases in between. TCRdb recomputed calls from the reads with MiXCR, one row per CDR3 protein. The table has 900,000 to 950,000 distinct CDR3 sequences, around 30% seen once. The input for sequencing was cultured CD8+ T cells from PBMCs, taken from culture after CMV antigen stimulation. This TCR derives from a human donor in good health (CMV status not recorded). Some clones in this sample may be carry-over from other donors' samples. This chain joins TRBV12-3 or TRBV12-4 and TRBJ1-1, with D possibly matching TRBD1 (6 bases). The CDR3, as DNA: TGTGCCAGCAGAGCAACGGGGGGCGCGGGTGACACTGAAGCTTTCTTT. This codes for CASRATGGAGDTEAFF.